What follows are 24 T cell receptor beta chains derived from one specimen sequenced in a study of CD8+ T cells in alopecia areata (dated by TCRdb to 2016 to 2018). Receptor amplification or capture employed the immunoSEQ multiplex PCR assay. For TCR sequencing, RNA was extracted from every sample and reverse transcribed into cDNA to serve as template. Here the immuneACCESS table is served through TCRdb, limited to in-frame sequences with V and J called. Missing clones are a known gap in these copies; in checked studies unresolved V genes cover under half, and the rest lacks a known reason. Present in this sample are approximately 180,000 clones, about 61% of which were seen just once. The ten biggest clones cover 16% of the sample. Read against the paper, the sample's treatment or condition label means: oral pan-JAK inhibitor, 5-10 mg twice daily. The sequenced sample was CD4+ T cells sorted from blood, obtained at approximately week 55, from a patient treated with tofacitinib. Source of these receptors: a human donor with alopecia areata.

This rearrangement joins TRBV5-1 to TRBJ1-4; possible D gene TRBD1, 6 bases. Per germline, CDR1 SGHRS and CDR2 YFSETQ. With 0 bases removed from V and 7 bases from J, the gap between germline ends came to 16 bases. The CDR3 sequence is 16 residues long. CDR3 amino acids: CASSLGRGQSPEKLFF. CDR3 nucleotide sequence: TGCGCCAGCAGCTTGGGAAGAGGACAGTCCCCTGAAAAACTGTTTTTT.

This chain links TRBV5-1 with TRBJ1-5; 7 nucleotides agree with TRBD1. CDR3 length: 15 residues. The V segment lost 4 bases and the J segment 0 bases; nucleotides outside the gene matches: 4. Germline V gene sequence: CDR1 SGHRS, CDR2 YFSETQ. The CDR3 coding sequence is TGCGCCAGCAGCCCCTCAGGGGGTAGCAATCAGCCCCAGCATTTT. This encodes CASSPSGGSNQPQHF. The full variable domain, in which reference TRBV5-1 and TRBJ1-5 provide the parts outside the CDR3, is KAGVTQTPRYLIKTRGQQVTLSCSPISGHRSVSWYQQTPGQGLQFLFEYFSETQRNKGNFPGRFSGRQFSNSRSEMNVSTLELGDSALYLCASSPSGGSNQPQHFGDGTRLSIL.

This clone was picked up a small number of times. The chain's CDR3 is CSVRHNPSGNTIYF. The CDR3, as DNA: TGCAGCGTGCGACACAACCCCTCTGGAAACACCATATATTTT. The rearrangement links TRBV29-1 to TRBJ1-3; D gene ambiguous. The V gene's germline CDR1 is SQVTM and CDR2 ANQGSEA. The ends were cut back, 6 bases at V and 0 bases at J, with 12 bases in the middle. This CDR3 is 14 amino acids long.

CDR3 residues: CASSQESVAGAYEQYF. CDR3 sequence (DNA): TGTGCCAGCAGCCAAGAATCGGTAGCGGGGGCCTACGAGCAGTACTTC. V gene TRBV4-2 combines with J gene TRBJ2-7; 9 bases map to TRBD2. Trimming cost V 0 bases and J 2 bases; bases outside gene matches: 5. This CDR3 comprises 16 residues. Looked up from germline, CDR1 is LGHNA and CDR2 is YNFKEQ.

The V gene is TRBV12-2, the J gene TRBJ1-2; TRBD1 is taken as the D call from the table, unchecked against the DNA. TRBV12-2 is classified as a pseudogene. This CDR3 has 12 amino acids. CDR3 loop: CASRLVAYGYTF. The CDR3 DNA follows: TGTGCAAGTCGCTTAGTGGCCTATGGCTACACCTTC.

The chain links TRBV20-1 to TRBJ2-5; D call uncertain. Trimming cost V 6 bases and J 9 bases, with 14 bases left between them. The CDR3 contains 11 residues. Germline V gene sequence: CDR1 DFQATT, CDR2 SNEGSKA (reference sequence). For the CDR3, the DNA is TGCAGTGCCAATAAGGTGGAGTCCCAGTACTTC. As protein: CSANKVESQYF.

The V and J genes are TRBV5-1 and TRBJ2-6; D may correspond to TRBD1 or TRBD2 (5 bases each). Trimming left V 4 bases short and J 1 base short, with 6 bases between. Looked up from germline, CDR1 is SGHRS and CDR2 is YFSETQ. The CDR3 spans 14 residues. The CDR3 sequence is CASSEGSGANVLTF. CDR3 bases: TGCGCCAGCAGCGAGGGGTCTGGGGCCAACGTCCTGACTTTC. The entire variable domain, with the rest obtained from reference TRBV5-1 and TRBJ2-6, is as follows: KAGVTQTPRYLIKTRGQQVTLSCSPISGHRSVSWYQQTPGQGLQFLFEYFSETQRNKGNFPGRFSGRQFSNSRSEMNVSTLELGDSALYLCASSEGSGANVLTFGAGSRLTVL.

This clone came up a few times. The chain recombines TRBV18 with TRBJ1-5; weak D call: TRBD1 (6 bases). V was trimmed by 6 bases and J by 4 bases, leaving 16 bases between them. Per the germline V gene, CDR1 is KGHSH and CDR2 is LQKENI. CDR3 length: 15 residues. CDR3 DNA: TGTGCCAGCTCTCCCACAGGGAGTAGAAATCAGCCCCAGCATTTT. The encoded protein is CASSPTGSRNQPQHF.

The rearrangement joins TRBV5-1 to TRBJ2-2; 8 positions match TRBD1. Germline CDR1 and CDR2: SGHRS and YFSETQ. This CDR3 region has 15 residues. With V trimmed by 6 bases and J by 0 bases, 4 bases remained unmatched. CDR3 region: CASTLQGANTGELFF. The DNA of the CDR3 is TGCGCCAGCACCCTACAGGGGGCGAACACCGGGGAGCTGTTTTTT.

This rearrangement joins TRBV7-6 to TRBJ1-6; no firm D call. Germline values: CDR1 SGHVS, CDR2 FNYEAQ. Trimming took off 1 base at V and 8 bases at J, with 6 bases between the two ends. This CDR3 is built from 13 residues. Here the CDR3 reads CASSLGVDSPLHF. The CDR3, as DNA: TGTGCCAGCAGCTTAGGGGTCGATTCACCCCTCCACTTT.

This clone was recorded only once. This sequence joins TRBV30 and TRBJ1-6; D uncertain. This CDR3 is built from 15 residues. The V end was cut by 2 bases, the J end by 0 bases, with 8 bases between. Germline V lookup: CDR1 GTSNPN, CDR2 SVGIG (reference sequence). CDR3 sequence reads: CAWSPQSSYNSPLHF. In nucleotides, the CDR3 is TGTGCCTGGAGTCCACAGAGCTCCTATAATTCACCCCTCCACTTT.

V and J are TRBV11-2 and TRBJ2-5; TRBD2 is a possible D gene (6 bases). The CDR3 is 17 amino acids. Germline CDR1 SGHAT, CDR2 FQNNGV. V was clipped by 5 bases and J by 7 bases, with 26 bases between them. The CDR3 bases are TGTGCCAGCAGCCTGCGCCTCCCGAAAGGGTCGGGGGTGACCCAGTACTTC. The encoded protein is CASSLRLPKGSGVTQYF. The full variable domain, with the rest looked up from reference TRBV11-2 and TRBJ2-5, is EAGVAQSPRYKIIEKRQSVAFWCNPISGHATLYWYQQILGQGPKLLIQFQNNGVVDDSQLPKDRFSAERLKGVDSTLKIQPAKLEDSAVYLCASSLRLPKGSGVTQYFGPGTRLLVL.

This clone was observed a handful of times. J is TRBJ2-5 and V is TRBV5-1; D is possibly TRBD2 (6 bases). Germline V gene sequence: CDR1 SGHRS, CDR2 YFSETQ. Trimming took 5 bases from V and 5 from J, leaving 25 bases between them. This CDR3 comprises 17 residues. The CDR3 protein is CASRALRGTQPAETQYF. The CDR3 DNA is TGCGCCAGCAGAGCCCTACGGGGGACGCAACCTGCGGAGACCCAGTACTTC.

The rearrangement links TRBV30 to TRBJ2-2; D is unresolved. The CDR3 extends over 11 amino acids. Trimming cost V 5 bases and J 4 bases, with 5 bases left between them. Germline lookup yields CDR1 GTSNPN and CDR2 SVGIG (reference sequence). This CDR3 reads CAWGSTGELFF. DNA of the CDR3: TGTGCCTGGGGTTCCACCGGGGAGCTGTTTTTT.

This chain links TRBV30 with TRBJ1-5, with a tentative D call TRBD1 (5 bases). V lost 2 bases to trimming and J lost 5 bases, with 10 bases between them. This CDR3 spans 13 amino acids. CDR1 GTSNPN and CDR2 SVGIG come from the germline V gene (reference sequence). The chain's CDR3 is CAWSIGTDQPQHF. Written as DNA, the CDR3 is TGTGCCTGGAGTATAGGGACTGATCAGCCCCAGCATTTT.

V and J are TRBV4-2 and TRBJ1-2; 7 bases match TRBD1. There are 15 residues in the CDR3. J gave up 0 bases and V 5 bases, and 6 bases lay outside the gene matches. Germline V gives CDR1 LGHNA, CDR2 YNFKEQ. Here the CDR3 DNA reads TGTGCCAGCAGCGCCGCAGGGGGAGCTAACTATGGCTACACCTTC. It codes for CASSAAGGANYGYTF.

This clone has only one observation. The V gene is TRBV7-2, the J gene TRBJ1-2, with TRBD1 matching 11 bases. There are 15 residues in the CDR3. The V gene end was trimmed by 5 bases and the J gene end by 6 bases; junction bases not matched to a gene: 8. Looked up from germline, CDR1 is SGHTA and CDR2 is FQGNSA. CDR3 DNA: TGTGCCAGCAGCCCTCGGACAGGGGGCACCAATGGCTACACCTTC. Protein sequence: CASSPRTGGTNGYTF.

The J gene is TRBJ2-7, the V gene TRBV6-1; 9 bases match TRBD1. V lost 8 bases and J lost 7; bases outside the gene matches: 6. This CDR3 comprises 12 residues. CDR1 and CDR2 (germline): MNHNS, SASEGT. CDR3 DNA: TGTGCCAGCTGGGACAGGGTAAAGGAGCAGTACTTC. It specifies CASWDRVKEQYF.

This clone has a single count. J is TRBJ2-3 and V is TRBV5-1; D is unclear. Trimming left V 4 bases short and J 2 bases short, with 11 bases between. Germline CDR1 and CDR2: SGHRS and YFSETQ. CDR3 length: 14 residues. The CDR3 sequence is CASSVSEPTDTQYF. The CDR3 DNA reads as TGCGCCAGCAGCGTAAGCGAGCCCACAGATACGCAGTATTTT.

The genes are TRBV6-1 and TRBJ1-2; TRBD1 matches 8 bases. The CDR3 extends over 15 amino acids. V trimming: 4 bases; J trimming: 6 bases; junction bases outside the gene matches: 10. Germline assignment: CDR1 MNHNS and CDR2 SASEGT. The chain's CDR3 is CASSGYTTGAHGYTF. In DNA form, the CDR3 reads TGTGCCAGCAGTGGATACACGACAGGGGCCCATGGCTACACCTTC.

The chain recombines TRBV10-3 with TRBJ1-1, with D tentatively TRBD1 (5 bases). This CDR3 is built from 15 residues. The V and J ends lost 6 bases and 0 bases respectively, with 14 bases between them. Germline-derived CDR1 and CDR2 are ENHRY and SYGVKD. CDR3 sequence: CAIRGRSDMNTEAFF. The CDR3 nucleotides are TGTGCCATCAGGGGACGGTCGGACATGAACACTGAAGCTTTCTTT.

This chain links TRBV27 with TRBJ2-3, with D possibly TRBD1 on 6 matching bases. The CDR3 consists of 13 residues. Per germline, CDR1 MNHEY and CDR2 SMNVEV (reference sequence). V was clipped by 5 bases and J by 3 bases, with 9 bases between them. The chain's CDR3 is CASSQQGTDTQYF. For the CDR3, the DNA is TGTGCCAGCAGTCAGCAGGGGACAGATACGCAGTATTTT.

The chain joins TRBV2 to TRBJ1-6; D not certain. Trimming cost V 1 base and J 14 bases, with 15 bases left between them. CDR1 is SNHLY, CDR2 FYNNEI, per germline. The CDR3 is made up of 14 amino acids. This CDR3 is CASSEVRRLSTLHF. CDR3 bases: TGTGCCAGCAGTGAAGTTCGGAGGCTTTCCACCCTCCACTTT.

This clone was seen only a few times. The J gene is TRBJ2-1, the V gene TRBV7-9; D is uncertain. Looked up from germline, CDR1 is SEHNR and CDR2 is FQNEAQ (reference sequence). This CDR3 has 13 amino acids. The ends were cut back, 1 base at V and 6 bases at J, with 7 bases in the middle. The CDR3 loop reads CASSLGLFNEQFF. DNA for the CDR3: TGTGCCAGCAGCTTAGGACTTTTCAATGAGCAGTTCTTC.